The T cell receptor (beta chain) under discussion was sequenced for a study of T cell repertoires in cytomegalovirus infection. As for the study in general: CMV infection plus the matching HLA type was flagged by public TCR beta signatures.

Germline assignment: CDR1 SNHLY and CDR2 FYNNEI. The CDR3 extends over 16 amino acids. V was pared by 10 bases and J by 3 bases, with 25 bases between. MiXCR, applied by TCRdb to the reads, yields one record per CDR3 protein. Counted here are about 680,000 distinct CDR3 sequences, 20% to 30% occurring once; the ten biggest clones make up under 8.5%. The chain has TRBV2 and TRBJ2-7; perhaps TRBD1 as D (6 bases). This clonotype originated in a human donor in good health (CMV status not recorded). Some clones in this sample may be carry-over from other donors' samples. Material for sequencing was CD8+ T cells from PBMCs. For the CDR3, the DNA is TGTGCCAACACGGGACACCCGGCCCGAGAGGTCTACGAGCAGTACTTC. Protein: CANTGHPAREVYEQYF.